The rows below give T cell receptor beta chains drawn from one sample of a study of graft-versus-host responses after intestinal transplantation. Assay used: immunoSEQ multiplex PCR; TCRdb lists only in-frame clones, some missing. The repertoire holds more than 9,500 clones, just over 90% seen once, with about 3.4% in the top ten. Here the sequenced sample was PBMCs, taken 105 days after intestinal transplantation. These receptor sequences come from a human patient who received an intestinal transplant, so some T cells may come from the graft donor. Both conserved end residues are part of each CDR3. D genes are given only for firm matches. A clone size is listed for some rows: how often the clone was seen (once, few, many), or a class if it is expanded.

v_call: TRBV28
d_call: -
cdr3_length: 14
j_call: TRBJ1-5
clone_size: -
cdr3_aa: CASSRGIRLQPQHF
cdr3_nt: TGTGCCAGCAGTCGGGGGATAAGGCTTCAGCCCCAGCATTTT

v_call: TRBV5-1
d_call: -
cdr3_length: 12
j_call: TRBJ2-7
clone_size: -
cdr3_aa: CASSFGTREQYF
cdr3_nt: TGCGCCAGCAGCTTCGGGACTCGCGAGCAGTACTTC

v_call: TRBV9
d_call: TRBD1
cdr3_length: 15
j_call: TRBJ2-5
clone_size: -
cdr3_aa: CASSPRGQGVETQYF
cdr3_nt: TGTGCCAGCAGCCCGCGGGGACAGGGGGTGGAGACCCAGTACTTC

v_call: TRBV18
d_call: -
cdr3_length: 15
j_call: TRBJ2-5
clone_size: -
cdr3_aa: CASSRGGAYQETQYF
cdr3_nt: TGTGCCAGCTCACGAGGAGGGGCTTACCAAGAGACCCAGTACTTC

v_call: TRBV6-1
d_call: -
cdr3_length: 16
j_call: TRBJ1-1
clone_size: -
cdr3_aa: CASSEEFGRVNTEAFF
cdr3_nt: TGTGCCAGCAGTGAAGAGTTCGGCAGAGTTAACACTGAAGCTTTCTTT

v_call: TRBV28
d_call: -
cdr3_length: 14
j_call: TRBJ1-4
clone_size: -
cdr3_aa: CASSLYTTNEKLFF
cdr3_nt: TGTGCCAGCAGTTTATACACAACTAATGAAAAACTGTTTTTT

v_call: TRBV18
d_call: -
cdr3_length: 12
j_call: TRBJ1-2
clone_size: -
cdr3_aa: CASSPPKGDYTF
cdr3_nt: TGTGCCAGCTCACCACCAAAGGGTGACTACACCTTC

v_call: TRBV15
d_call: TRBD1
cdr3_length: 13
j_call: TRBJ2-5
clone_size: -
cdr3_aa: CATSSGTGETQYF
cdr3_nt: TGTGCCACCAGCAGCGGGACAGGGGAGACCCAGTACTTC

v_call: TRBV11-3
d_call: -
cdr3_length: 16
j_call: TRBJ2-1
clone_size: -
cdr3_aa: CASSLGRRETYNEQFF
cdr3_nt: TGTGCCAGCAGCTTAGGCCGCAGAGAAACATACAATGAGCAGTTCTTC

v_call: TRBV1
d_call: -
cdr3_length: 18
j_call: TRBJ2-5
clone_size: -
cdr3_aa: CTSSRASGSLCPEKTQYF
cdr3_nt: TGCACCAGCAGCCGGGCTAGCGGGTCCCTCTGTCCTGAAAAGACCCAGTACTTC

v_call: TRBV7-9
d_call: TRBD1
cdr3_length: 16
j_call: TRBJ2-1
clone_size: once
cdr3_aa: CASSLIRWDSYNEQFF
cdr3_nt: TGTGCCAGCAGCTTAATTCGTTGGGACAGTTACAATGAGCAGTTCTTC

v_call: TRBV6-1
d_call: -
cdr3_length: 12
j_call: TRBJ2-7
clone_size: -
cdr3_aa: CASTRSSYEQYF
cdr3_nt: TGTGCCAGCACCAGGAGCTCCTACGAGCAGTACTTC

v_call: TRBV5-1
d_call: -
cdr3_length: 15
j_call: TRBJ1-5
clone_size: -
cdr3_aa: CASKERGVGNQPQHF
cdr3_nt: TGCGCCAGCAAGGAGAGAGGGGTAGGAAATCAGCCCCAGCATTTT

v_call: TRBV6-1
d_call: TRBD1
cdr3_length: 14
j_call: TRBJ2-7
clone_size: -
cdr3_aa: CASIRQGGSYEQYF
cdr3_nt: TGTGCCAGCATAAGACAGGGGGGTTCCTACGAGCAGTACTTC

v_call: TRBV5-1
d_call: -
cdr3_length: 15
j_call: TRBJ1-4
clone_size: -
cdr3_aa: CASSSHQGSNEKLFF
cdr3_nt: TGCGCCAGCAGCTCCCATCAGGGGAGTAATGAAAAACTGTTTTTT

v_call: TRBV7-9
d_call: -
cdr3_length: 13
j_call: TRBJ1-2
clone_size: -
cdr3_aa: CASSPGTSYGYTF
cdr3_nt: TGTGCCAGCAGCCCGGGGACAAGTTATGGCTACACCTTC

v_call: TRBV27
d_call: TRBD2
cdr3_length: 16
j_call: TRBJ2-3
clone_size: once
cdr3_aa: CASSSRTSGATDTQYF
cdr3_nt: TGTGCCAGCAGTTCTAGGACTAGCGGGGCCACAGATACGCAGTATTTT

v_call: TRBV27
d_call: TRBD1
cdr3_length: 15
j_call: TRBJ1-2
clone_size: -
cdr3_aa: CASKTATGAGYGYTF
cdr3_nt: TGTGCCAGCAAGACGGCCACAGGGGCGGGATATGGCTACACCTTC

v_call: TRBV28
d_call: TRBD2
cdr3_length: 16
j_call: TRBJ2-1
clone_size: -
cdr3_aa: CASSPTSGSFYNEQFF
cdr3_nt: TGTGCCAGCAGTCCCACTAGCGGGAGTTTTTACAATGAGCAGTTCTTC

v_call: TRBV7-3
d_call: -
cdr3_length: 14
j_call: TRBJ2-5
clone_size: -
cdr3_aa: CASSLGQGEETQYF
cdr3_nt: TGTGCCAGCAGCTTAGGGCAGGGTGAGGAGACCCAGTACTTC

v_call: TRBV4-1
d_call: -
cdr3_length: 13
j_call: TRBJ2-7
clone_size: -
cdr3_aa: CASSLDSSYEQYF
cdr3_nt: TGCGCCAGCAGCCTAGACAGCTCCTACGAGCAGTACTTC

v_call: TRBV4-1
d_call: TRBD2
cdr3_length: 15
j_call: TRBJ2-7
clone_size: -
cdr3_aa: CASSQEPWDYYEQYF
cdr3_nt: TGCGCCAGCAGCCAAGAACCGTGGGACTACTACGAGCAGTACTTC

v_call: TRBV5-6
d_call: -
cdr3_length: 15
j_call: TRBJ2-7
clone_size: -
cdr3_aa: CASSSTGASSYEQYF
cdr3_nt: TGTGCCAGCAGCTCTACAGGAGCAAGCTCCTACGAGCAGTACTTC

v_call: TRBV29-1
d_call: TRBD1
cdr3_length: 12
j_call: TRBJ1-4
clone_size: -
cdr3_aa: CSVGTDNEKLFF
cdr3_nt: TGCAGCGTGGGGACAGATAATGAAAAACTGTTTTTT

v_call: TRBV10-2
d_call: TRBD1
cdr3_length: 14
j_call: TRBJ2-7
clone_size: -
cdr3_aa: CASSDGTGPYEQYF
cdr3_nt: TGCGCCAGCAGTGACGGGACAGGGCCCTACGAGCAGTACTTC

v_call: TRBV9
d_call: TRBD1
cdr3_length: 15
j_call: TRBJ2-1
clone_size: -
cdr3_aa: CASSVGGTGANEQFF
cdr3_nt: TGTGCCAGCAGCGTAGGAGGGACAGGGGCTAATGAGCAGTTCTTC

v_call: TRBV27
d_call: TRBD2
cdr3_length: 19
j_call: TRBJ2-1
clone_size: -
cdr3_aa: CASSSTGTSGGSLYNEQFF
cdr3_nt: TGTGCCAGCAGTTCAACGGGGACTAGCGGGGGTTCCTTATACAATGAGCAGTTCTTC